This TCR beta chain was captured by sequencing in a study of blood T cell repertoires in COVID-19. The overall study: Collection of acute and convalescent COVID-19 samples took place in the United States, Italy and Spain.

In the original workflow: Counts of nucleated cells, estimated from reference gene primer amplification, were obtained. Only in-frame clones appear in the TCRdb table, and some are missing; sequencing was by immunoSEQ multiplex PCR. V and J calls and clone size come straight from that table; D and trimming were deduced from the DNA. The sample carries around 68,000 clones, over 70% recorded once. This CDR3 is built from 16 residues. Germline V lookup: CDR1 SGHTA, CDR2 FQGNSA. J was trimmed by 12 bases and V by 5 bases; bases with no gene match: 18. Sequenced: peripheral blood. The sequence came from a human donor in a cohort sampled during active COVID-19. This chain links TRBV7-2 with TRBJ2-7, with 11 bases that match TRBD1. CDR3: CASSPRFAGQGAYLYF. The CDR3 coding sequence is TGTGCCAGCAGCCCTCGGTTTGCTGGACAGGGGGCTTATCTGTACTTC.